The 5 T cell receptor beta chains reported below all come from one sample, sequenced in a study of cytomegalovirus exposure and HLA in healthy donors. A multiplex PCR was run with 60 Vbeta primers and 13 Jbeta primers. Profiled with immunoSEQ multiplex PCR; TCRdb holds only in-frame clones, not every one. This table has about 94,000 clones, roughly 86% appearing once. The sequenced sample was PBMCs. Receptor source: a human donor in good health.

The CDR3 spells CASSLGGTGGETQYF. CDR3 coding DNA: TGTGCCAGCAGCTTAGGGGGGACAGGGGGTGAGACCCAGTACTTC. This chain links TRBV7-9 with TRBJ2-5, with 11 positions matching TRBD1. V shed 1 base, J shed 5 bases, and the junction held 3 bases outside the gene matches. In germline, CDR1 is SEHNR, CDR2 FQNEAQ (reference sequence). The CDR3 runs 15 residues.

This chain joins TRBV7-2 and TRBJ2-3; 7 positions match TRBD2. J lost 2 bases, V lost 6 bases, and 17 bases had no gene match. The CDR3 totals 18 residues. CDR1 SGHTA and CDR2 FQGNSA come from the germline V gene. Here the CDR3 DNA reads TGTGCCAGCAGTCTTAGGGTATCGGGAGGACCCTTCACAGATACGCAGTATTTT. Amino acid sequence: CASSLRVSGGPFTDTQYF.

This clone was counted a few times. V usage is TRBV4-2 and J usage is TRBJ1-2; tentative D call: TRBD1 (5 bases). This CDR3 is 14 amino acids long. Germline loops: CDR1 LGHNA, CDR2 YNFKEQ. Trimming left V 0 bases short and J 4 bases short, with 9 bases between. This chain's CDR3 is CASSQDGTSYGYTF. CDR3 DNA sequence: TGTGCCAGCAGCCAAGATGGGACTTCCTATGGCTACACCTTC.

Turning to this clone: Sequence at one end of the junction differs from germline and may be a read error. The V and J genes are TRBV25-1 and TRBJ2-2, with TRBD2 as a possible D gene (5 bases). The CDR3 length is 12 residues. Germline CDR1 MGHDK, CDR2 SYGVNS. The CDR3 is CASKRGTGEPFF. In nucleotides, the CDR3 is TGTGCCAGCAAAAGAGGCACCGGGGAGCCGTTTTTT.

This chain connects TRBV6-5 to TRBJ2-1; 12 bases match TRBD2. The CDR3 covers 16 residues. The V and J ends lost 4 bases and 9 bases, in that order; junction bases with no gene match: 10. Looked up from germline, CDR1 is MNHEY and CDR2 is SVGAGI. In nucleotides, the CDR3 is TGTGCCAGCAGTTCTCCGACTAGCGGGAGAGGTGGTGAGCAGTTCTTC. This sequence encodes CASSSPTSGRGGEQFF.